This passage covers 21 T cell receptor beta chains from one sample sequenced in a study of blood T cell repertoires in COVID-19. Clones were sequenced by immunoSEQ multiplex PCR, and TCRdb holds only the in-frame ones, with some missing. The sample records under 80,000 clones, less than 90% being singletons. The material sequenced was peripheral blood. The receptors were gathered from a man aged 50-60 years with active COVID-19.

The chain couples TRBV5-1 to TRBJ2-2; possible D gene TRBD1, 6 bases. Germline assignment: CDR1 SGHRS and CDR2 YFSETQ. Trimming stripped 5 bases from V and 2 bases from J, with 19 bases between. The CDR3 loop spans 17 amino acids. In DNA, the CDR3 is TGCGCCAGCAGGCCCCTTAAGACAGGTGGAAACACCGGGGAGCTGTTTTTT. Protein sequence: CASRPLKTGGNTGELFF.

This chain connects TRBV28 to TRBJ2-1, with D unclear. The CDR3 runs 12 residues. V was shortened by 3 bases and J by 3 bases, with 3 bases between the two germline ends. CDR1 and CDR2 (germline): MDHEN, SYDVKM. CDR3 sequence (DNA): TGTGCCAGCAGTTTCATCTACAATGAGCAGTTCTTC. It translates to CASSFIYNEQFF. The variable domain in full, with the rest retrieved from reference TRBV28 and TRBJ2-1, is DVKVTQSSRYLVKRTGEKVFLECVQDMDHENMFWYRQDPGLGLRLIYFSYDVKMKEKGDIPEGYSVSREKKERFSLILESASTNQTSMYLCASSFIYNEQFFGPGTRLTVL.

This chain links TRBV7-2 with TRBJ2-1; TRBD2 might be the D (5 bases). CDR3 length: 16 residues. The germline V and J ends were trimmed by 0 bases and 3 bases, with 12 bases remaining between them. Germline-derived CDR1 and CDR2 are SGHTA and FQGNSA. This chain's CDR3 is CASSLAGSLNYNEQFF. The CDR3, as DNA: TGTGCCAGCAGCTTAGCGGGGAGCCTGAACTACAATGAGCAGTTCTTC.

The chain uses TRBV7-9 and TRBJ2-1; 12 nucleotides align to TRBD2. The CDR3 totals 17 residues. Germline V CDR1 and CDR2: SEHNR, FQNEAQ (reference sequence). After removal of 5 bases from V and 0 bases from J, the junction contained 5 bases not matched to a gene. The CDR3 coding sequence is TGTGCCAGCAGCCTCCGACTAGCGGGAGCCTCCTACAATGAGCAGTTCTTC. It is translated as CASSLRLAGASYNEQFF.

The chain couples TRBV9 to TRBJ1-3; perhaps TRBD1 as D (5 bases). Trimming left V 0 bases short and J 0 bases short, with 13 bases between. The CDR3 contains 17 residues. Germline assignment: CDR1 SGDLS and CDR2 YYNGEE. The CDR3 protein is CASSVDGPGLSGNTIYF. For the CDR3, the DNA is TGTGCCAGCAGCGTAGACGGGCCGGGACTCTCTGGAAACACCATATATTTT. Filled out from reference TRBV9 and TRBJ1-3, the complete variable domain reads DSGVTQTPKHLITATGQRVTLRCSPRSGDLSVYWYQQSLDQGLQFLIQYYNGEERAKGNILERFSAQQFPDLHSELNLSSLELGDSALYFCASSVDGPGLSGNTIYFGEGSWLTVV.

The rearrangement links TRBV7-8 to TRBJ2-5; maybe TRBD1 (6 bases). The germline V gene has CDR1 SGHVS and CDR2 FQNEAQ. The CDR3 spans 12 residues. V dropped 10 bases and J dropped 3 bases, with 12 bases sitting between them. In DNA form, the CDR3 reads TGTGCCACCAGACAGGACAAAGAGACCCAGTACTTC. Protein: CATRQDKETQYF.

The chain uses TRBV19 and TRBJ2-5; 7 positions match TRBD1. CDR1 LNHDA and CDR2 SQIVND come from the germline V gene (reference sequence). The CDR3 sequence is 12 residues long. V shed 6 bases, J shed 5 bases, and the junction held 3 bases outside the gene matches. CDR3 in amino acids: CASRNRGETQYF. CDR3 coding DNA: TGTGCCAGTAGAAACAGGGGCGAGACCCAGTACTTC.

The chain joins TRBV5-1 to TRBJ1-2; possibly TRBD1 for D (6 bases). Trimming shortened V by 0 bases and J by 4 bases, and 7 bases separated the two germline ends. The CDR3 consists of 13 residues. Germline V CDR1 and CDR2: SGHRS, YFSETQ. CDR3 region: CASSLDRVYGYTF. The DNA for the CDR3 is TGCGCCAGCAGCTTGGACAGGGTCTATGGCTACACCTTC.

This clone was seen only a few times. This sequence joins TRBV10-1 and TRBJ2-7; 11 positions agree with TRBD2. The length of the CDR3 is 18 residues. V gave up 8 bases and J gave up 4 bases; unmatched junction bases: 19. The germline V gene encodes CDR1 WNHNN and CDR2 SYGVQD (reference sequence). As DNA, the CDR3 is TGCGCCAGCCCAAGACGAAATAAACCGGGACTAGCGGAATACGAGCAGTACTTC. Protein product: CASPRRNKPGLAEYEQYF.

This chain links TRBV6-5 with TRBJ2-7, with TRBD2 as a possible D gene (7 bases). CDR3 size: 13 residues. Trimming left V 6 bases short and J 4 bases short, with 13 bases between. Germline V lookup: CDR1 MNHEY, CDR2 SVGAGI. The CDR3 protein is CASRSGGGYEQYF. In DNA, the CDR3 is TGTGCCAGCAGATCGGGGGGCGGGTACGAGCAGTACTTC.

This rearrangement joins TRBV7-2 to TRBJ2-1; TRBD1 matches at 7 bases. J gave up 0 bases and V 7 bases, and 6 bases lay outside the gene matches. Germline CDR1 and CDR2: SGHTA and FQGNSA. The CDR3 contains 15 residues. The CDR3 nucleotides are TGTGCCAGCAAAGGGACAGTCAGCTCCTACAATGAGCAGTTCTTC. Encoded protein: CASKGTVSSYNEQFF. Full variable domain (remainder filled in from reference TRBV7-2 and TRBJ2-1): GAGVSQSPSNKVTEKGKDVELRCDPISGHTALYWYRQSLGQGLEFLIYFQGNSAPDKSGLPSDRFSAERTGGSVSTLTIQRTQQEDSAVYLCASKGTVSSYNEQFFGPGTRLTVL.

Written as DNA, the CDR3 is TGTGCCAGCTCACCACTAGCGGGAGGGGCCGAGCAGTACTTC. It yields the protein CASSPLAGGAEQYF. This sequence joins TRBV18 and TRBJ2-7; TRBD2 aligns across 11 bases. Trimming cost V 1 base and J 6 bases; bases outside gene matches: 2. CDR1 KGHSH and CDR2 LQKENI come from the germline V gene. This CDR3 has 14 amino acids.

V is TRBV29-1 and J is TRBJ1-1; TRBD1 agrees at 8 bases. J lost 4 bases, V lost 5 bases, and 9 bases had no gene match. Germline lookup yields CDR1 SQVTM and CDR2 ANQGSEA. The CDR3 runs to 14 residues. The DNA of the CDR3 is TGCAGCGTTACCGCAGGGGGCGCGGGCACTGAAGCTTTCTTT. The encoded protein is CSVTAGGAGTEAFF.

J is TRBJ2-7 and V is TRBV19; the match to TRBD1 covers 7 bases. Losses at the gene ends were 9 bases for V and 3 bases for J; bases not matched to a gene: 8. The CDR3 loop spans 13 amino acids. CDR1 is LNHDA, CDR2 SQIVND, per germline (reference sequence). CDR3 coding DNA: TGTGCCAGCATCGGGACAGCCGACTACGAGCAGTACTTC. Translating it yields CASIGTADYEQYF.

The J gene is TRBJ2-7, the V gene TRBV24-1, with D uncertain. The V gene lost 2 bases and the J gene lost 0 bases, with 4 bases spanning the gap. The CDR3 extends over 13 amino acids. Germline loops: CDR1 KGHDR, CDR2 SFDVKD. CDR3 region: CATSDSSSYEQYF. CDR3 sequence (DNA): TGTGCCACCAGTGATTCCTCCTCCTACGAGCAGTACTTC.

In this sample, this clone turned up once. The rearrangement links TRBV11-3 to TRBJ1-4; 7 bases agree with TRBD1. The V and J ends lost 5 bases and 8 bases, in that order; junction bases with no gene match: 14. Germline CDR1 SGHNT, CDR2 YENEEA. The CDR3 is made up of 16 amino acids. CDR3: CASSPYGTATGEKLFF. CDR3 in DNA: TGTGCCAGCAGCCCATACGGGACAGCGACGGGAGAAAAACTGTTTTTT.

V gene TRBV6-6 combines with J gene TRBJ2-1, with a weak D call TRBD1 (7 bases). V gave up 5 bases and J gave up 0 bases, with 11 bases separating them. The CDR3 loop spans 15 amino acids. Germline CDR1 is MNHNY and CDR2 is SVGAGI (reference sequence). The CDR3 region has the DNA TGTGCCAGCAGTCGACAGGGAGGCTCCTACAATGAGCAGTTCTTC. Translating it yields CASSRQGGSYNEQFF.

This clone was picked up one time. The chain has TRBV6-2 or TRBV6-3 and TRBJ1-1; 8 nucleotides agree with TRBD1. J gave up 1 base and V 1 base, and 11 bases lay outside the gene matches. Looked up from germline, CDR1 is MNHEY and CDR2 is SVGEGT. The CDR3 totals 18 residues. The CDR3 loop is CASSYWRTTGGKNTEAFF. CDR3 nucleotides: TGTGCCAGCAGTTACTGGAGGACAACAGGGGGTAAGAACACTGAAGCTTTCTTT.

A single count supports this clone. The limits of the CDR3 on the DNA are not certain, so only TCRdb's listed CDR3 is given. This rearrangement joins TRBV4-2 to TRBJ1-4; the D call TRBD1 from the table was never checked on the DNA. The CDR3 length is 16 residues, termini included. CDR1 LGHNA and CDR2 YNFKEQ come from the germline V gene. The CDR3 region is CASSQVFWQINEKLFF.

The J gene is TRBJ2-7, the V gene TRBV28, with 8 bases identical to TRBD2. Looked up from germline, CDR1 is MDHEN and CDR2 is SYDVKM. This CDR3 contains 17 residues. V dropped 2 bases and J dropped 7; count of bases not matched to a gene: 16. DNA of the CDR3: TGTGCCAGCAGTTTAGCCCCAGGGGTAGCGGGACCGGGGGAGCAGTACTTC. This sequence encodes CASSLAPGVAGPGEQYF.

V usage is TRBV27 and J usage is TRBJ2-3; D gene ambiguous. CDR3 length: 14 residues. Germline CDR1 reads MNHEY; CDR2 reads SMNVEV (reference sequence). The germline V and J ends were trimmed by 5 bases and 0 bases, with 9 bases remaining between them. The CDR3 DNA reads TGTGCCAGCAGTCCCTCTGTAAGCACAGATACGCAGTATTTT. This encodes CASSPSVSTDTQYF.